These 32 T cell receptor beta chains originate from one sample sequenced in a study of blood T cells in healthy people across ages. With a J-beta primer mix and a sample-barcoded 5' primer, a second PCR ran roughly 7 to 11 cycles. One entry per CDR3 protein, called by TCRdb with MiXCR from the 5' RACE reads. The sample consists of just over 800,000 distinct CDR3 sequences, 62% of them appearing once. Sequencing was done on a sample of blood. The receptors were gathered from a man aged 25 to 45 in good health.

This clonotype came up a few times. The V call is TRBV7-2, the J call TRBJ1-2; D perhaps matches TRBD1 (5 bases). V was trimmed by 4 bases and J by 11 bases, leaving 14 bases between them. The CDR3 is 12 residues long. CDR1 is SGHTA and CDR2 is FQGNSA in the germline V gene. The CDR3 DNA sequence: TGTGCCAGCAGCTGGGGGATCGAGGATTACACCTTC. This sequence encodes CASSWGIEDYTF.

The rearrangement uses TRBV9 and TRBJ2-1, with 7 bases fitting TRBD2. The CDR3 is 12 amino acids. Losses at the gene ends were 3 bases for V and 10 bases for J; bases not matched to a gene: 4. Germline CDR1 is SGDLS and CDR2 is YYNGEE. CDR3 protein: CASSAMGGEQFF. The CDR3 DNA follows: TGTGCCAGCAGCGCGATGGGAGGGGAGCAGTTCTTC.

This clonotype occurred a few times. The chain links TRBV20-1 to TRBJ1-2, with TRBD1 as a possible D gene (5 bases). The CDR3 is made up of 14 amino acids. Germline CDR1 is DFQATT and CDR2 is SNEGSKA (reference sequence). Trimming left V 3 bases short and J 3 bases short, with 14 bases between. In DNA form, the CDR3 reads TGCAGTGCTAGGCACACCGGGGCCCACTATGGCTACACCTTC. This encodes CSARHTGAHYGYTF.

The V and J genes are TRBV30 and TRBJ2-4, with D possibly being TRBD1 or TRBD2 (5 bases each). CDR1 is GTSNPN, CDR2 SVGIG, per germline (reference sequence). Trimming took 0 bases from V and 2 from J, leaving 14 bases between them. CDR3 length: 16 amino acids. CDR3 region: CAWSVPREWTKNIQYF. DNA of the CDR3: TGTGCCTGGAGTGTACCCAGGGAGTGGACCAAAAACATTCAGTACTTC.

The chain is built from TRBV20-1 and TRBJ2-4; D might be TRBD1 (6 bases). The CDR3 loop spans 15 amino acids. Trimming pared 5 bases from V and 0 bases from J, leaving 14 bases between. Germline V gene lookup returns CDR1 DFQATT and CDR2 SNEGSKA (reference sequence). DNA for the CDR3: TGCAGTGCTCTACGGGACATTTTAGCCAAAAACATTCAGTACTTC. Protein: CSALRDILAKNIQYF.

The genes are TRBV6-1 and TRBJ2-1; D is tentatively TRBD1 or TRBD2 (5 bases each). Germline V gives CDR1 MNHNS, CDR2 SASEGT. V was trimmed by 0 bases and J by 2 bases, leaving 8 bases between them. The CDR3 sequence is 15 residues long. This CDR3 is CASSEAWGTYNEQFF. The CDR3 DNA is TGTGCCAGCAGTGAAGCGTGGGGGACCTACAATGAGCAGTTCTTC.

This clonotype was picked up one time. The rearrangement uses TRBV24-1 and TRBJ2-3, with 13 bases lining up with TRBD2. The germline V gene encodes CDR1 KGHDR and CDR2 SFDVKD. V dropped 4 bases and J dropped 1; count of bases not matched to a gene: 13. The CDR3 totals 20 residues. Here the CDR3 reads CATSDKGLAGRLWGTDTQYF. CDR3 nucleotide sequence: TGTGCCACCAGTGACAAGGGACTAGCGGGGCGCCTTTGGGGCACAGATACGCAGTATTTT.

The chain links TRBV10-3 to TRBJ2-7; the match to TRBD1 covers 10 bases. Germline V CDR1 and CDR2: ENHRY, SYGVKD. CDR3 length: 13 amino acids. V shed 7 bases and J 5 bases; nucleotides not matched to a gene: 5. The CDR3 sequence: CAIMRDRGDEQYF. The CDR3 coding sequence is TGTGCCATCATGAGGGACAGGGGCGACGAGCAGTACTTC.

Points on this clonotype: The junction departs from the called germline gene at one end, perhaps through a read error. This sequence joins TRBV27 and TRBJ1-4; TRBD1 agrees at 11 bases. The CDR3 length is 17 residues. Germline values: CDR1 MNHEY, CDR2 SMNVEV (reference sequence). CDR3 in amino acids: CASSLFRTGGENERLFF. The CDR3 region has the DNA TGTGCCAGCAGTCTATTTCGGACAGGGGGCGAAAATGAAAGACTGTTTTTT.

The chain joins TRBV7-9 to TRBJ2-7; no clear D gene. Looked up from germline, CDR1 is SEHNR and CDR2 is FQNEAQ (reference sequence). The CDR3 contains 14 residues. The ends were cut back, 8 bases at V and 7 bases at J, with 21 bases in the middle. CDR3: CASSRTGAVNEQYF. CDR3 sequence (DNA): TGTGCCAGCTCTCGGACGGGTGCGGTAAATGAGCAGTACTTC.

The chain has TRBV4-3 and TRBJ2-1, with 9 bases that match TRBD1. CDR3 length: 17 amino acids. Germline V gene data show CDR1 as LGHNA and CDR2 as YSLEER. The J segment lost 9 bases and the V segment lost 3 bases, leaving 15 bases of the junction unmatched. CDR3 sequence: CASSHLSGQGPTGEQFF. In DNA form, the CDR3 reads TGCGCCAGCAGCCACTTATCCGGACAGGGGCCGACGGGTGAGCAGTTCTTC.

This clonotype was picked up a small number of times. The J gene is TRBJ2-7, the V gene TRBV9; 7 positions match TRBD2. After removal of 0 bases from V and 4 bases from J, the junction contained 4 bases not matched to a gene. The CDR3 is made up of 14 amino acids. CDR1 and CDR2 (germline): SGDLS, YYNGEE. The CDR3 sequence: CASSVGGREYEQYF. DNA of the CDR3: TGTGCCAGCAGCGTAGGCGGGAGAGAGTACGAGCAGTACTTC.

This clonotype appeared once. The V and J genes are TRBV4-2 and TRBJ1-1, with D maybe TRBD1 (6 bases). Germline V gene data show CDR1 as LGHNA and CDR2 as YNFKEQ. This CDR3 spans 15 amino acids. Trimming took 0 bases from V and 5 from J, leaving 13 bases between them. CDR3 nucleotides: TGTGCCAGCAGCCAAGATGGGGTAGGGGGGACTGAAGCTTTCTTT. It encodes CASSQDGVGGTEAFF.

This clonotype was recorded a few times. The CDR3 DNA follows: TGTGCCAGCAGCCCTCGTGGACTGATGCAAGAGACCCAGTACTTC. It translates to CASSPRGLMQETQYF. This chain uses TRBV7-8 with TRBJ2-5; tentatively, D is TRBD2 (5 bases). This CDR3 is 15 amino acids long. Between the trimmed V and J ends, which lost 5 bases and 2 bases, there was a span of 15 bases. Germline CDR1 is SGHVS and CDR2 is FQNEAQ.

This rearrangement joins TRBV6-1 to TRBJ2-6; the D is unclear. In germline, CDR1 is MNHNS, CDR2 SASEGT. V was trimmed by 6 bases and J by 1 base, leaving 22 bases between them. The length of the CDR3 is 19 residues. CDR3 in amino acids: CASSPRPGGEGSGANVLTF. The CDR3, as DNA: TGTGCCAGCAGCCCCCGCCCCGGCGGAGAAGGTTCTGGGGCCAACGTCCTGACTTTC.

The chain carries TRBV20-1 and TRBJ2-7; D unclear. The CDR3 consists of 14 residues. Germline loops: CDR1 DFQATT, CDR2 SNEGSKA (reference sequence). Trimming shortened V by 1 base and J by 10 bases, and 20 bases separated the two germline ends. CDR3: CSARVETHGPNQYF. The CDR3 region has the DNA TGCAGTGCTAGAGTGGAAACACATGGCCCGAACCAGTACTTC.

The rearrangement uses TRBV27 and TRBJ2-7; TRBD2 might be the D (6 bases). CDR1 is MNHEY, CDR2 SMNVEV, per germline (reference sequence). Trimming stripped 5 bases from V and 6 bases from J, with 14 bases between. This CDR3 contains 13 residues. In DNA, the CDR3 is TGTGCCAGCAGTGCCGCCGGGAGAGGCGAGCAGTACTTC. As protein: CASSAAGRGEQYF.

V and J are TRBV4-2 and TRBJ2-3; D gene uncertain. V was pared by 1 base and J by 0 bases, with 11 bases between. CDR3 size: 16 residues. Germline loops: CDR1 LGHNA, CDR2 YNFKEQ. The CDR3 is CASSQVYHSSTDTQYF. DNA of the CDR3: TGTGCCAGCAGCCAAGTCTATCACAGTAGCACAGATACGCAGTATTTT.

The chain carries TRBV29-1 and TRBJ2-3; D is ambiguous. Per germline, CDR1 SQVTM and CDR2 ANQGSEA. The CDR3 spans 11 residues. Trimming took off 4 bases at V and 3 bases at J, with 5 bases between the two ends. DNA of the CDR3: TGCAGCGTTGTGGGAACAGATACGCAGTATTTT. Translation gives CSVVGTDTQYF.

This chain connects TRBV6-2 or TRBV6-3 to TRBJ2-5, with no clear D. V lost 5 bases, J lost 11 bases, and 21 bases lay in between. The CDR3 has 14 amino acids. Per the germline V gene, CDR1 is MNHEY and CDR2 is SVGEGT. CDR3 bases: TGTGCCAGCAGTCCCTCTCCGAGCGACGTTGAGCAGTACTTC. Protein product: CASSPSPSDVEQYF.

The CDR3 DNA follows: TGTGCCAGCAGTGACGGGGGGTACGACACAGATACGCAGTATTTT. Residues: CASSDGGYDTDTQYF. V is TRBV6-1 and J is TRBJ2-3; 7 bases are shared with TRBD2. With V trimmed by 3 bases and J by 2 bases, 5 bases remained unmatched. The CDR3 sequence is 15 residues long. Germline V gene lookup returns CDR1 MNHNS and CDR2 SASEGT.

This chain joins TRBV10-3 and TRBJ2-5, with a weak D call TRBD2 (5 bases). This CDR3 has 14 residues. Trimming shortened V by 0 bases and J by 11 bases, and 16 bases separated the two germline ends. Germline V lookup: CDR1 ENHRY, CDR2 SYGVKD. CDR3 nucleotide sequence: TGTGCCATCAGTGAGTCGGGCGGTCTACGCGGGCAGTACTTC. Translated, it gives CAISESGGLRGQYF.

The CDR3 DNA sequence: TGCGCCAGCAGCTCCAAGCAAGGGAATTCACCCCTCCACTTT. Protein: CASSSKQGNSPLHF. The chain carries TRBV5-1 and TRBJ1-6; D not resolved. CDR3 length: 14 residues. CDR1 SGHRS and CDR2 YFSETQ come from the germline V gene. Trimming removed 3 bases at V and 7 bases at J, with 11 bases between. Full variable domain (rest looked up from reference TRBV5-1 and TRBJ1-6): KAGVTQTPRYLIKTRGQQVTLSCSPISGHRSVSWYQQTPGQGLQFLFEYFSETQRNKGNFPGRFSGRQFSNSRSEMNVSTLELGDSALYLCASSSKQGNSPLHFGNGTRLTVT.

This clonotype was detected only a few times. The genes are TRBV7-9 and TRBJ2-3; no reliable D call. This CDR3 comprises 12 residues. Germline CDR1 is SEHNR and CDR2 is FQNEAQ (reference sequence). The ends were cut back, 3 bases at V and 4 bases at J, with 5 bases in the middle. CDR3 nucleotides: TGTGCCAGCAGCTTTAGTCCAGATACGCAGTATTTT. Protein product: CASSFSPDTQYF.

The rearrangement links TRBV5-1 to TRBJ2-1, with D perhaps TRBD2 (6 bases). Germline V CDR1 and CDR2: SGHRS, YFSETQ. Trimming removed 4 bases at V and 5 bases at J, with 22 bases between. The CDR3 totals 17 residues. This chain's CDR3 is CASSPQPGTQRHNEQFF. In nucleotides, the CDR3 is TGCGCCAGCAGCCCTCAACCCGGGACTCAACGCCACAATGAGCAGTTCTTC.

This chain uses TRBV9 with TRBJ2-1; TRBD1 might be the D (5 bases). CDR3 length equals 15 residues. The V and J ends lost 0 bases and 5 bases respectively, with 12 bases between them. Germline V lookup: CDR1 SGDLS, CDR2 YYNGEE. CDR3 bases: TGTGCCAGCAGCGTAGCTGGACACGGCGACAATGAGCAGTTCTTC. This codes for CASSVAGHGDNEQFF.

There are a few counts of this clonotype. Written as DNA, the CDR3 is TGTGCCAGCAGCGTAGCTGGCGGGGGGAACACCGGGGAGCTGTTTTTT. Translating it yields CASSVAGGGNTGELFF. The chain employs TRBV9 and TRBJ2-2; TRBD2 matches 7 bases. Germline V CDR1 and CDR2: SGDLS, YYNGEE. The CDR3 has 16 amino acids. V dropped 0 bases and J dropped 1; count of bases not matched to a gene: 3.

This chain connects TRBV6-5 to TRBJ1-1; D might be TRBD1 (6 bases). The V gene lost 7 bases and the J gene lost 0 bases, with 9 bases spanning the gap. Germline V gene data show CDR1 as MNHEY and CDR2 as SVGAGI. This CDR3 contains 13 residues. The CDR3 region is CASTRTVNTEAFF. Here the CDR3 DNA reads TGTGCCAGCACTCGGACAGTGAACACTGAAGCTTTCTTT.

This clonotype has just a few counts. The chain couples TRBV12-3 or TRBV12-4 to TRBJ2-3; D is uncertain. Deletions cut 7 bases from V and 7 bases from J, with 9 bases between. The CDR3 runs 11 residues. The CDR3 region is CASMWSHTQYF. For the CDR3, the DNA is TGTGCCAGCATGTGGTCCCATACGCAGTATTTT.

This rearrangement joins TRBV5-1 to TRBJ2-3; D call uncertain. The V gene's germline CDR1 is SGHRS and CDR2 YFSETQ. The CDR3 has 15 residues. The V end was cut by 0 bases, the J end by 1 base, with 9 bases between. The CDR3, as DNA: TGCGCCAGCAGCTTGGCCTTGGAAGGCACAGATACGCAGTATTTT. Translation gives CASSLALEGTDTQYF.

This clonotype was detected once. The V call is TRBV6-8, the J call TRBJ2-3; weak D call: TRBD2 (6 bases). Trimming cost V 4 bases and J 1 base, with 12 bases left between them. This CDR3 contains 15 residues. Germline V gene lookup returns CDR1 MNHGY and CDR2 SAAAGT. CDR3 amino acids: CASSWGGFRTDTQYF. For the CDR3, the DNA is TGTGCCAGCAGTTGGGGAGGCTTCCGCACAGATACGCAGTATTTT.

The chain has TRBV4-3 and TRBJ2-1; possible D gene TRBD2, 6 bases. This CDR3 comprises 15 residues. Germline lookup yields CDR1 LGHNA and CDR2 YSLEER. The ends were cut back, 0 bases at V and 7 bases at J, with 13 bases in the middle. The CDR3 is CASSQDSGRANEQFF. The DNA of the CDR3 is TGCGCCAGCAGCCAAGATAGCGGCAGGGCAAATGAGCAGTTCTTC.